This T cell receptor beta chain was found in a study of T cells in Graves' hyperthyroidism and ophthalmopathy. Findings and caveats of the study: From stable hyperthyroidism, ophthalmopathy was set apart by a 13 V-J model. Expanded thyroid clonotypes (above 0.001) were mostly also found in blood. Ophthalmopathy was identified by the model a median around 5.9 months ahead of onset.

Turning to this clonotype: What it binds is unknown.

The germline V and J ends were trimmed by 0 bases and 4 bases, with 15 bases remaining between them. Germline loops: CDR1 SNHLY, CDR2 FYNNEI. The CDR3 extends over 16 amino acids. RNA transcripts provided the source from which TCR beta CDR3 regions were amplified. The HTBI primer set served for first-round RT-PCR of the TCR CDR3. Each CDR3 protein gets one entry after TCRdb re-called the multiplex PCR reads with MiXCR. The top ten hold about two fifths of the sample, which has 500,000 to 650,000 distinct CDR3 sequences, about 45% seen once. The sequenced sample was peripheral blood or thyroid tissue (not recorded which). The V gene is TRBV2, the J gene TRBJ1-2; TRBD1 is a possible D gene (5 bases). The clonotype was recovered from an adult woman with Graves' disease, either hyperthyroidism or ophthalmopathy (not recorded which). CDR3 nucleotide sequence: TGTGCCAGCAGTGAAGCGCTTAGGGGCAGGTCCTATGGCTACACCTTC. Amino acid sequence: CASSEALRGRSYGYTF. The variable domain in full, completed from reference TRBV2 and TRBJ1-2, reads EPEVTQTPSHQVTQMGQEVILRCVPISNHLYFYWYRQILGQKVEFLVSFYNNEISEKSEIFDDQFSVERPDGSNFTLKIRSTKLEDSAMYFCASSEALRGRSYGYTFGSGTRLTVV.